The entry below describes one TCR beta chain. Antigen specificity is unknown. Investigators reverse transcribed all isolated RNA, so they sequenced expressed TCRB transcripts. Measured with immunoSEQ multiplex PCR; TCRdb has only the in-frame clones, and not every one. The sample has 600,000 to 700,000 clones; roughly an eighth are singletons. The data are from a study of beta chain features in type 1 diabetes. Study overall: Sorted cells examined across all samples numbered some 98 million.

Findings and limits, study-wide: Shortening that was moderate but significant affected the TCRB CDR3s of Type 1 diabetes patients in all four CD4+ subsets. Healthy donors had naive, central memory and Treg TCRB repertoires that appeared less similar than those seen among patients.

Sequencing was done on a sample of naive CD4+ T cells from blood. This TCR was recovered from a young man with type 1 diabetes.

CDR3 sequence (DNA): TGTGCCAGCAGCTTATCCCCACAGGGGAACAATGAGCAGTTCTTC. It is translated as CASSLSPQGNNEQFF. The genes are TRBV11-2 and TRBJ2-1, with 7 positions matching TRBD1. Germline V gene sequence: CDR1 SGHAT, CDR2 FQNNGV. With V trimmed by 2 bases and J by 5 bases, 6 bases remained unmatched. This CDR3 contains 15 residues.